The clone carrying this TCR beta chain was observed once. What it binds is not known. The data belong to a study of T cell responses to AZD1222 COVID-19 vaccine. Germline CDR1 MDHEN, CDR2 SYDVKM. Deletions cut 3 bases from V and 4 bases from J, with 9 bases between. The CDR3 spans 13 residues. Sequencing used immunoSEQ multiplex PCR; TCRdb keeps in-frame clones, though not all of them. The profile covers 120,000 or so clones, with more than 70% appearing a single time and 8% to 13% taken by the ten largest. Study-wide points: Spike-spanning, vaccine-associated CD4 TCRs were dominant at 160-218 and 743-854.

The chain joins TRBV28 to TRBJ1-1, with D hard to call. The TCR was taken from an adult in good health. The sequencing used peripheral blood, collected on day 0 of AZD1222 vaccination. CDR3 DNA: TGTGCCAGCAGTTTGATGGTGCCCACTGAAGCTTTCTTT. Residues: CASSLMVPTEAFF.